This T cell receptor beta chain was sequenced for a study of blood T cell repertoires in COVID-19. Study context: Nucleic acid was either cDNA or gDNA, and it came from T cells, B-cell-depleted T cells, or PBMCs.

Per the study methods: Amplifying reference gene primers gave estimates of nucleated cell counts. TCRdb's copy holds only in-frame clones and misses some; the assay was immunoSEQ multiplex PCR. V and J calls and clone size are given by that table; D and trimming were obtained from the DNA. Here the sample spans fewer than 350,000 clones, around 90% being singletons. The TCR sequence derives from a woman aged 40 to 50 with acute COVID-19. The material sequenced was PBMCs or T cells enriched from blood (not recorded which).

The CDR3 DNA reads as TGTGCCAGCAGTGAAGTGGACACCTCGGCTGAAGCTTTCTTT. It codes for CASSEVDTSAEAFF. This chain joins TRBV6-1 and TRBJ1-1, with D possibly being TRBD1 (5 bases). Germline-derived CDR1 and CDR2 are MNHNS and SASEGT. V was clipped by 1 base and J by 6 bases, with 12 bases between them. CDR3 size: 14 residues.